These 8 T cell receptor beta chains were all obtained from the same sample, sequenced in a study of blood T cell repertoires in COVID-19 (dated by TCRdb to 2020 to 2021). Library creation used the immunoSEQ multiplex PCR assay. TCRdb retrieved this table from immuneACCESS and kept in-frame rearrangements only. Not all clones are present; in checked studies, unresolved V genes account for under half, and no reason is known for the remainder. For this sample the table gives 200,000 to 250,000 clones, of which roughly 88% were detected only once. The biggest ten clones account for around 2.2% of the sample. The sequenced sample was peripheral blood. Receptors were obtained from a man aged 30-40 years who had recovered from COVID-19.

The genes are TRBV12-3 or TRBV12-4 and TRBJ2-7; D is unresolved. Trimming took off 5 bases at V and 3 bases at J, with 11 bases between the two ends. The length of the CDR3 is 13 residues. CDR3 coding DNA: TGTGCCAGCAGTATCGGAAACTACTACGAGCAGTACTTC. This gives the protein CASSIGNYYEQYF.

The chain has TRBV5-1 and TRBJ1-5; no clear D gene. Trimming pared 0 bases from V and 1 base from J, leaving 8 bases between. The CDR3 covers 15 residues. From germline, CDR1 is SGHRS and CDR2 YFSETQ. Here the CDR3 DNA reads TGCGCCAGCAGCTTGGTCTCAGGCAGCAATCAGCCCCAGCATTTT. This sequence encodes CASSLVSGSNQPQHF.

With regard to this clone: A junction end diverges from the germline sequence, so it may reflect a read error. This rearrangement joins TRBV5-4 to TRBJ1-6, with 9 bases fitting TRBD1. CDR3 length: 16 amino acids. The V gene's germline CDR1 is SGHNT and CDR2 YYREEE (reference sequence). In DNA, the CDR3 is TGTGCCAGCAGCTTAACAGGGGGCTTTTATAGTTCACCCCTCCACTTT. Protein sequence: CASSLTGGFYSSPLHF.

This sequence joins TRBV2 and TRBJ2-7; 7 bases match TRBD2. Germline values: CDR1 SNHLY, CDR2 FYNNEI. After removal of 8 bases from V and 5 bases from J, the junction contained 12 bases not matched to a gene. The CDR3 consists of 14 residues. The CDR3, as DNA: TGTGCCAGCCTGTTCCGGACTAGTTCCCACGAGCAGTACTTC. Translated, it gives CASLFRTSSHEQYF.

CDR3 amino acids: CASSPMGGPYNEQFF. Written as DNA, the CDR3 is TGTGCCAGCAGCCCTATGGGGGGGCCCTACAATGAGCAGTTCTTC. The chain recombines TRBV9 with TRBJ2-1, with a tentative D call TRBD2 (7 bases). The V gene lost 4 bases and the J gene lost 2 bases, with 13 bases spanning the gap. Per germline, CDR1 SGDLS and CDR2 YYNGEE. The CDR3 contains 15 residues.

The CDR3 sequence: CASSLARTASYNSPLHF. CDR3 in DNA: TGTGCCAGCAGCTTGGCCAGGACAGCCAGCTATAATTCACCCCTCCACTTT. The chain uses TRBV5-4 and TRBJ1-6; the D gene is possibly TRBD1 (6 bases). V was shortened by 0 bases and J by 3 bases, with 13 bases between the two germline ends. Looked up from germline, CDR1 is SGHNT and CDR2 is YYREEE (reference sequence). This CDR3 is built from 17 residues.

This chain joins TRBV15 and TRBJ2-5; possibly TRBD2 for D (6 bases). The V end was cut by 8 bases, the J end by 4 bases, with 14 bases between. Germline lookup yields CDR1 LNHNV and CDR2 YYDKDF (reference sequence). The CDR3 is 13 amino acids. CDR3 loop: CATGGGIGETQYF. The CDR3 nucleotides read TGTGCCACCGGTGGAGGGATAGGAGAGACCCAGTACTTC.

The gene calls are TRBV7-8 and TRBJ2-2, with D maybe TRBD2 (6 bases). Trimming pared 5 bases from V and 0 bases from J, leaving 13 bases between. CDR1 is SGHVS, CDR2 FQNEAQ, per germline. CDR3 size: 16 residues. In DNA, the CDR3 is TGTGCCAGCAGCCCCCGAGGGGAGGCGAACACCGGGGAGCTGTTTTTT. This codes for CASSPRGEANTGELFF.